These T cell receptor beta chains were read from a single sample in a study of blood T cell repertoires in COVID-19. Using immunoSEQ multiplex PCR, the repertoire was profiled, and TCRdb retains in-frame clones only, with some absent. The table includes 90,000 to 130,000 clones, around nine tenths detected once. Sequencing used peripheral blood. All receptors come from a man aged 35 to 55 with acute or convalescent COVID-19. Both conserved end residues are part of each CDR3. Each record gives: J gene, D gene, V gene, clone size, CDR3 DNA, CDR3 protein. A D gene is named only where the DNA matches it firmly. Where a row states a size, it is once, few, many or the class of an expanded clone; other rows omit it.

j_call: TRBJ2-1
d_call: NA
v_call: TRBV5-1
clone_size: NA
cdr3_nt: TGCGCCAGCAGCCCTTCCGCTAGCGCCCAGTTCCCTGAGCAGTTCTTC
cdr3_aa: CASSPSASAQFPEQFF

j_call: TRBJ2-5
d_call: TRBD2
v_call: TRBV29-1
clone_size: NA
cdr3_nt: TGCAGCGTTGAGAGCGGGGGGGTTGAGACCCAGTACTTC
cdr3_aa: CSVESGGVETQYF

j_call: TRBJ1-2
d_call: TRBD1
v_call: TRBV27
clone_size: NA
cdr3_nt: TGTGCCAGCAGTCAAGGGGGCTTACAGGGGCGCCAAGGCTACACCTTC
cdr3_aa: CASSQGGLQGRQGYTF

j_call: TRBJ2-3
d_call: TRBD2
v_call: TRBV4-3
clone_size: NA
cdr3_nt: TGCGCCAGCAGCCATATAAGCGGGGGGCTCACAGATACGCAGTATTTT
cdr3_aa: CASSHISGGLTDTQYF

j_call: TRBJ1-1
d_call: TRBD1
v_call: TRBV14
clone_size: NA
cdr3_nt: TGTGCCAGCAGCCAGTACAGGGGAGTGGGGAACACTGAAGCTTTCTTT
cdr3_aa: CASSQYRGVGNTEAFF

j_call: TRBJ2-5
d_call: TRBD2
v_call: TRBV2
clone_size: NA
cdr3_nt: TGTGCCAGCAGTAGCGGGAGACGCCAAGAGACCCAGTACTTC
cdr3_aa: CASSSGRRQETQYF

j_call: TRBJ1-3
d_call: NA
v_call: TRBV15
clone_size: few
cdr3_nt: TGTGCCACCAGCAGGGCTTCAGGGGCGCCTGGAAACACCATATATTTT
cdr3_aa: CATSRASGAPGNTIYF

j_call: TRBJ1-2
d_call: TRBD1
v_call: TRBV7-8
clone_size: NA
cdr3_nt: TGTGCCAGCAGCCTCCGGGACAGGGTTGAATTACTATATGGCTACACCTTC
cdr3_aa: CASSLRDRVELLYGYTF

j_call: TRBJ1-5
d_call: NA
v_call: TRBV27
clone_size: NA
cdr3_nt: TGTGCCAGCAGTTTTCAACAGGGAATTCAGCCCCAGCATTTT
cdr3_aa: CASSFQQGIQPQHF

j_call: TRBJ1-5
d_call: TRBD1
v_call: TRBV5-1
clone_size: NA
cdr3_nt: TGCGCCAGCAGCGAGGGACAGGATAGCAATCAGCCCCAGCATTTT
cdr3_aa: CASSEGQDSNQPQHF

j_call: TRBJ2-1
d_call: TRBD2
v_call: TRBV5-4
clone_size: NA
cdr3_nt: TGTGCCAGCAGCAAGACCCGGTCTAGCGGGATGGGAGAGCAGTTCTTC
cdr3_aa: CASSKTRSSGMGEQFF

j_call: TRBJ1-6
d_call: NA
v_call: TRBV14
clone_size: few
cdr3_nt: TGTGCCAGCAGCCAAAATATCCTCCAGGGTAATTCACCCCTCCACTTT
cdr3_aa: CASSQNILQGNSPLHF

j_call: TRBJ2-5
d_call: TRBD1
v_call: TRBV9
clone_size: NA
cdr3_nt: TGTGCCAGCAGTCGGGACAGGGTGGCGGAGACCCAGTACTTC
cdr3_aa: CASSRDRVAETQYF

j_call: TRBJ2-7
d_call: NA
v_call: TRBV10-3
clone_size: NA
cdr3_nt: TGTGCCATCAGTGCAGGGGCCTCCTACGAGCAGTACTTC
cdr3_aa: CAISAGASYEQYF

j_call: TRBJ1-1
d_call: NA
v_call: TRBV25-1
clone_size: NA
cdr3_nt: TGTGCCAGCACCTCGACAGGGAACACTGAAGCTTTCTTT
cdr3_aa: CASTSTGNTEAFF

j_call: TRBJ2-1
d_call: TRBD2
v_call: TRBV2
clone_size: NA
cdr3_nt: TGTGCCACCTCACTAGCGTTCTCCTACAATGAGCAGTTCTTC
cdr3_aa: CATSLAFSYNEQFF

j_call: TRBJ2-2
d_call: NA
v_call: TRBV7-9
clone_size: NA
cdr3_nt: TGTGCCAGCATGATAAAGAAGGGGGAAGGGGAGCTGTTTTTT
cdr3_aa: CASMIKKGEGELFF

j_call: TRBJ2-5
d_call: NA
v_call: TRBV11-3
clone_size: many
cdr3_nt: TGTGCCAGCAGCTTCTCTAGCGCGGAGACCCAGTACTTC
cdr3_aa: CASSFSSAETQYF

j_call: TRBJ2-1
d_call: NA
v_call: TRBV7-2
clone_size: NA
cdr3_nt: TGTGCCAGCAGCCCCCGGAGTTTGGCCGATAATGAGCAGTTCTTC
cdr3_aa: CASSPRSLADNEQFF

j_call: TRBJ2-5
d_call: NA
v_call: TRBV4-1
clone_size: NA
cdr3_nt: TGCGCCAGCAGCCAAAACAGTGAAACACAGAGCTGGGAGACCCAGTACTTC
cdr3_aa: CASSQNSETQSWETQYF

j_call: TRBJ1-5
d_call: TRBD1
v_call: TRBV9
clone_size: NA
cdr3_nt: TGTGCCAGCGGGCCTGGGACAGAAATTCAGCCCCAGCATTTT
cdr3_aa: CASGPGTEIQPQHF

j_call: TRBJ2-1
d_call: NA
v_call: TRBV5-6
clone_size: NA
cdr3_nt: TGTGCCAGCAGCTTGGAGGACTTCCCCTACAATGAGCAGTTCTTC
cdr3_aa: CASSLEDFPYNEQFF

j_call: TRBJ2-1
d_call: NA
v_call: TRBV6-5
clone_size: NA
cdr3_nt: TGTGCCAGCAGTTACTCGTCGTCTGTTCCCTACAATGAGCAGTTCTTC
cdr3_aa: CASSYSSSVPYNEQFF

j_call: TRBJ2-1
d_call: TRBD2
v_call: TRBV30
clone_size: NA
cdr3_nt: TGTGCCTGGATCATCGGCGGGGGGTTTAACCCTTACAATGAGCAGTTCTTC
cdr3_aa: CAWIIGGGFNPYNEQFF

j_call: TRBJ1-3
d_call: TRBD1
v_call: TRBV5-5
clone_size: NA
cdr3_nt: TGTGCCACTGGACAGGGGGGATCTGGAAACACCATATATTTT
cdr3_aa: CATGQGGSGNTIYF

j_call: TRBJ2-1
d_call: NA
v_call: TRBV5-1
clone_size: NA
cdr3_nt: TGCGCCAGCAGTCACCCCAACCGGGATGAGCAGTTCTTC
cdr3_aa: CASSHPNRDEQFF

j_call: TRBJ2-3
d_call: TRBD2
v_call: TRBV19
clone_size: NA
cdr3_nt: TGTGCCAGTAGTAGCCAGCGGGGGGGGGTCCCCGATACGCAGTATTTT
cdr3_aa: CASSSQRGGVPDTQYF

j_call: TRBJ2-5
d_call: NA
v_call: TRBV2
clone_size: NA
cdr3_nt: TGTGCCAGCGGGGGGACCAACAGCCTCCAAGAGACCCAGTACTTC
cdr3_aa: CASGGTNSLQETQYF

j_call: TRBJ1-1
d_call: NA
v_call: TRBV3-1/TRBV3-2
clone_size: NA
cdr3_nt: TGTGCCAGCAGCCAATATCGGGGCACTGAAGCTTTCTTT
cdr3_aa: CASSQYRGTEAFF

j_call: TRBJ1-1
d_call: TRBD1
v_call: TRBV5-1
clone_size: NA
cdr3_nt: TGCGCCAGCAGCTACGACAGGGGTGAGGCTTTCTTT
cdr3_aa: CASSYDRGEAFF

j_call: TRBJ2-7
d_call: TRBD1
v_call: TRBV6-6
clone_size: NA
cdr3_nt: TGTGCCACCACGAGCCAGGGGACAGGGCGCCACGAGCAGTACTTC
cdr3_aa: CATTSQGTGRHEQYF

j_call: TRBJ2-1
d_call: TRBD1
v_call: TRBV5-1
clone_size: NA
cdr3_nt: TGCGCCAGCAGCTCCACCGGGACAGGGGGGTTGGGTGAGCAGTTCTTC
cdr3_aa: CASSSTGTGGLGEQFF

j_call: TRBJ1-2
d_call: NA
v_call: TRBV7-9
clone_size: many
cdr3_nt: TGTGCCAGCAGCTTAACATCAGGGTCAGCTAACTATGGCTACACCTTC
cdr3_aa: CASSLTSGSANYGYTF

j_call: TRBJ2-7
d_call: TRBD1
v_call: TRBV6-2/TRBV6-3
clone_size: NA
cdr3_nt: TGTGCCAGCAGTTACTCAAGGACAGGGGTTTGGAGCGAGCAGTACTTC
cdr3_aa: CASSYSRTGVWSEQYF

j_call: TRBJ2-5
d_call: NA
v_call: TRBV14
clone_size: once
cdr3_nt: TGTGCCAGCAGCCAAGATCGGCAGGGGACCCAGTACTTC
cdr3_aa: CASSQDRQGTQYF

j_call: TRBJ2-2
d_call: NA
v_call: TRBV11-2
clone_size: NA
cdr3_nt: TGTGCCAGCAGCTTAGGAACCACGGGGACCGGGGAGCTGTTTTTT
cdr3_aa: CASSLGTTGTGELFF

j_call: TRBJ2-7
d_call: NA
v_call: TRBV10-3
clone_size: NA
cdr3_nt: TGTGCCATCAGGGGGCTGTACGAGCAGTACTTC
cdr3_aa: CAIRGLYEQYF

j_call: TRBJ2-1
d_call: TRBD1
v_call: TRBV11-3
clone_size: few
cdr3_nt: TGTGCCAGCAGCTTTTCGACAGGGTCCTACAATGAGCAGTTCTTC
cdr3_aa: CASSFSTGSYNEQFF

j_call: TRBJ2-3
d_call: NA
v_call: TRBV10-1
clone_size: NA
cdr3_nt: TGCGCCAGCAGTGAAGGACTTGGCACAGATACGCAGTATTTT
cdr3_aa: CASSEGLGTDTQYF

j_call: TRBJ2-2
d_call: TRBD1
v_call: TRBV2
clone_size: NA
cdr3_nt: TGTGCCAGCAGGACCGGGACAGACACCGGGGAGCTGTTTTTT
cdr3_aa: CASRTGTDTGELFF

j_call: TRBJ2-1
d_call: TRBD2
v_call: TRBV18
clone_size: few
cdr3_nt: TGTGCCAGCTCACCGCCGGGACTAGCGGGAGGGGGTGAGCAGTTCTTC
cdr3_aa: CASSPPGLAGGGEQFF

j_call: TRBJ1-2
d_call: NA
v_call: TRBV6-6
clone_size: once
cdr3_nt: TGTGCCAGCAGTTCCTCCCCCGGGGTAGTCGCATGCACCTTC
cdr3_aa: CASSSSPGVVACTF

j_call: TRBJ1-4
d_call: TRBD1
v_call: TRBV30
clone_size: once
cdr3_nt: TGTGCCTGGACCTGGGACAGGGGGCTTGAAAAACTGTTTTTT
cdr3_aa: CAWTWDRGLEKLFF

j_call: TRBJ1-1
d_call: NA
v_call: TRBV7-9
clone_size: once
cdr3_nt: TGTGCCAGCAGCTCTGCAGCTTCAGGGAAACCTGAAGCTTTCTTT
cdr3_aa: CASSSAASGKPEAFF

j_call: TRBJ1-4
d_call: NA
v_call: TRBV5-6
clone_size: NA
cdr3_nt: TGTGCCAGCACCGCCGGACTTTATCGAGAGGGAAAACTGTTTTTT
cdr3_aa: CASTAGLYREGKLFF

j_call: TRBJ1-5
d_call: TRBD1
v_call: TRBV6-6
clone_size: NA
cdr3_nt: TGTGCCAGCAGTTTTCAGGGGGATAATCAGCCCCAGCATTTT
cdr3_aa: CASSFQGDNQPQHF

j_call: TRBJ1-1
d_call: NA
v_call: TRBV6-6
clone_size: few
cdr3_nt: TGTGCCAGCAGCACAGACAGCTACACTGAAGCTTTCTTT
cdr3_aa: CASSTDSYTEAFF

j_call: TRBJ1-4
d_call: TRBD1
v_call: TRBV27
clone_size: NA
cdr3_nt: TGTGCCAGCAGTCAGGGGGCGCCTGAAAAACTGTTTTTT
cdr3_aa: CASSQGAPEKLFF

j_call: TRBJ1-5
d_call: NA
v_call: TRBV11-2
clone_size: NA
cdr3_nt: TGTGCCAGCAGCTTGGGGGGAAGCAATCAGCCCCAGCATTTT
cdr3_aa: CASSLGGSNQPQHF

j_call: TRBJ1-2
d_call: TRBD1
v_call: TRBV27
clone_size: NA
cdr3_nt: TGTGCCAGCAGTCTCATCGGACAGGGGGGGGACTATGGCTACACCTTC
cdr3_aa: CASSLIGQGGDYGYTF

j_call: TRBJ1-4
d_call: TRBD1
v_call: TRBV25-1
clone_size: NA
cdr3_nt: TGTGCCAGCAGTAAGGGGACAGGGGCAACTAATGAAAAACTGTTTTTT
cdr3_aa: CASSKGTGATNEKLFF

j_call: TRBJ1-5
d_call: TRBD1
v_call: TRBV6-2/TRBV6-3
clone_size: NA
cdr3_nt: TGTGCCAGCAGTTACTGGCAGGGGGTGGATCAGCCCCAGCATTTT
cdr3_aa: CASSYWQGVDQPQHF

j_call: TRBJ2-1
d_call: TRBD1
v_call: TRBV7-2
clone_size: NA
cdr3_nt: TGTGCCAGCAGCTGGGGACAGGGGGCCCACAATGAGCAGTTCTTC
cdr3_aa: CASSWGQGAHNEQFF

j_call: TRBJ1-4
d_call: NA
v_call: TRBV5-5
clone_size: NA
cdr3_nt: TGTGCCAGCAGCTTGACCTACAGGTTAACTAATGAAAAACTGTTTTTT
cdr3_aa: CASSLTYRLTNEKLFF